Shown below are 22 T cell receptor beta chains from a single sample sequenced in a study of blood T cell repertoires in COVID-19. This table comes from immunoSEQ multiplex PCR, and its TCRdb copy is limited to in-frame clones, with some not included. Seen here are approximately 500,000 clones, 89% observed once, and the top ten hold 0.7% to 1%. Sequencing was carried out using peripheral blood. These receptors were obtained from a young man with COVID-19, enrolled during active disease.

This clone has a single count. This chain connects TRBV18 to TRBJ2-7, with TRBD2 matching 10 bases. The germline CDR1 and CDR2 sequences are KGHSH and LQKENI. The CDR3 contains 19 residues. J lost 2 bases, V lost 1 base, and 14 bases had no gene match. CDR3 DNA sequence: TGTGCCAGCTCACCACTAGGGGCTAGCGGGGGATCTGGGGCCTACGAGCAGTACTTC. This sequence encodes CASSPLGASGGSGAYEQYF.

The chain employs TRBV2 and TRBJ2-2, with 7 bases identical to TRBD2. The junction had 9 bases not matched to a gene; V was cut back by 8 bases and J by 3 bases. The CDR3 has 15 residues. Germline V gene data show CDR1 as SNHLY and CDR2 as FYNNEI. CDR3 coding DNA: TGTGCCAGCCGAACGGGACTAAGATACACCGGGGAGCTGTTTTTT. This encodes CASRTGLRYTGELFF.

Concerning this clone itself: Other DNA sequences from this sample encode an identical CDR3 as well. This chain uses TRBV30 with TRBJ2-3; D is possibly TRBD2 (6 bases). With 4 bases removed from V and 1 base from J, the gap between germline ends came to 6 bases. This CDR3 region has 12 residues. CDR1 and CDR2 (germline): GTSNPN, SVGIG (reference sequence). The CDR3 DNA follows: TGTGCCTGGACTAGCGGCACAGATACGCAGTATTTT. Protein: CAWTSGTDTQYF.

The genes are TRBV18 and TRBJ2-7, with 13 bases fitting TRBD2. The germline CDR1 and CDR2 sequences are KGHSH and LQKENI. The V segment lost 3 bases and the J segment 6 bases; nucleotides outside the gene matches: 5. CDR3 length: 15 amino acids. CDR3 nucleotides: TGTGCCAGCTCACCTAGAGGGACTAGCGGGACCGAGCAGTACTTC. Its protein is CASSPRGTSGTEQYF.

This sequence joins TRBV11-1 and TRBJ1-1; 7 bases are shared with TRBD1. The CDR3 covers 15 residues. The V gene end was trimmed by 5 bases and the J gene end by 1 base; junction bases not matched to a gene: 7. CDR1 SGHAT and CDR2 FQDESV come from the germline V gene (reference sequence). CDR3 sequence: CASSRRQGPNTEAFF. The CDR3, as DNA: TGTGCCAGCAGCCGACGACAGGGACCGAACACTGAAGCTTTCTTT. The full variable domain, rest sourced from reference TRBV11-1 and TRBJ1-1, is EAEVAQSPRYKITEKSQAVAFWCDPISGHATLYWYRQILGQGPELLVQFQDESVVDDSQLPKDRFSAERLKGVDSTLKIQPAELGDSAMYLCASSRRQGPNTEAFFGQGTRLTVV.

This rearrangement joins TRBV27 to TRBJ2-7; 10 bases fit TRBD1. The CDR3 sequence is 16 residues long. V shed 4 bases, J shed 1 base, and the junction held 7 bases outside the gene matches. CDR1 MNHEY and CDR2 SMNVEV come from the germline V gene (reference sequence). The CDR3, as DNA: TGTGCCAGCAGTTCCTGGACAGGGGGGGGTTCCTACGAGCAGTACTTC. Amino acids: CASSSWTGGGSYEQYF.

The chain is built from TRBV14 and TRBJ1-2; possible D gene TRBD1, 6 bases. The length of the CDR3 is 14 residues. With 0 bases removed from V and 10 bases from J, the gap between germline ends came to 15 bases. Germline CDR1 SGHDN, CDR2 FVKESK. CDR3 loop: CASSQEPWAGAYTF. The CDR3 nucleotides are TGTGCCAGCAGCCAAGAGCCATGGGCAGGGGCCTACACCTTC. The complete variable domain, with remaining parts taken from reference TRBV14 and TRBJ1-2, reads EAGVTQFPSHSVIEKGQTVTLRCDPISGHDNLYWYRRVMGKEIKFLLHFVKESKQDESGMPNNRFLAERTGGTYSTLKVQPAELEDSGVYFCASSQEPWAGAYTFGSGTRLTVV.

The gene calls are TRBV7-9 and TRBJ2-7; D call uncertain. The CDR3 contains 12 residues. Germline CDR1 and CDR2: SEHNR and FQNEAQ (reference sequence). V was shortened by 5 bases and J by 2 bases, with 7 bases between the two germline ends. The CDR3 region is CASSTPTYEQYF. The CDR3 bases are TGTGCCAGCAGCACACCAACCTACGAGCAGTACTTC.

This chain links TRBV4-1 with TRBJ2-3, with a weak D call TRBD2 (6 bases). This CDR3 contains 14 residues. Trimming cost V 4 bases and J 6 bases, with 14 bases left between them. From germline, CDR1 is MGHRA and CDR2 YSYEKL. The DNA of the CDR3 is TGCGCCAGCAGCCCTACTGGAGGGGCCGATACGCAGTATTTT. Translated, it gives CASSPTGGADTQYF.

V and J are TRBV11-2 and TRBJ2-5; a weak D match, TRBD2 (6 bases). This CDR3 region has 14 residues. Germline lookup yields CDR1 SGHAT and CDR2 FQNNGV. Trimming pared 5 bases from V and 4 bases from J, leaving 14 bases between. DNA of the CDR3: TGTGCCAGCAGCCGAGATAGGGGACTAGAGACCCAGTACTTC. This sequence encodes CASSRDRGLETQYF.

Concerning this clone itself: Within the sample, other DNA sequences also encode this same CDR3. This sequence joins TRBV18 and TRBJ1-5, with 7 nucleotides matching TRBD1. This CDR3 region has 14 residues. V lost 1 base to trimming and J lost 5 bases; unmatched junction nucleotides: 2. Germline V gene data show CDR1 as KGHSH and CDR2 as LQKENI. Here the CDR3 DNA reads TGTGCCAGCTCACCACAGGGGGCCGATCAGCCCCAGCATTTT. This encodes CASSPQGADQPQHF.

The CDR3 spells CASTPVGNEQFF. The DNA for the CDR3 is TGTGCCAGCACCCCGGTTGGCAATGAGCAGTTCTTC. The chain combines TRBV2 with TRBJ2-1; D unclear. The CDR3 loop spans 12 amino acids. The ends were cut back, 7 bases at V and 6 bases at J, with 10 bases in the middle. Looked up from germline, CDR1 is SNHLY and CDR2 is FYNNEI.

The V gene is TRBV11-2, the J gene TRBJ2-7; the match to TRBD1 covers 7 bases. Germline V gives CDR1 SGHAT, CDR2 FQNNGV. This CDR3 is built from 14 residues. Trimming cost V 5 bases and J 0 bases; bases outside gene matches: 4. The CDR3 sequence: CASSHWDSSYEQYF. The CDR3 bases are TGTGCCAGCAGCCACTGGGACAGCTCCTACGAGCAGTACTTC. Drawing the rest from reference TRBV11-2 and TRBJ2-7, the complete variable domain is EAGVAQSPRYKIIEKRQSVAFWCNPISGHATLYWYQQILGQGPKLLIQFQNNGVVDDSQLPKDRFSAERLKGVDSTLKIQPAKLEDSAVYLCASSHWDSSYEQYFGPGTRLTVT.

On this clone itself: This may be a read error, as it is one base from a much larger clone. J is TRBJ2-2 and V is TRBV7-3, with D unresolved. V lost 4 bases and J 3 bases, leaving 3 bases between the germline ends. The germline V gene has CDR1 SGHTA and CDR2 FQGTGA. The CDR3 totals 12 residues. Here the CDR3 DNA reads TGTGCCAGCAGCTCCTACACCGGGGAGCTGTTTTTT. Its protein product is CASSSYTGELFF. Full variable domain (outside the CDR3, taken from reference TRBV7-3 and TRBJ2-2): GAGVSQTPSNKVTEKGKYVELRCDPISGHTALYWYRQSLGQGPEFLIYFQGTGAADDSGLPNDRFFAVRPEGSVSTLKIQRTERGDSAVYLCASSSYTGELFFGEGSRLTVL.

This clone was detected only once. The chain carries TRBV24-1 and TRBJ2-3; the match to TRBD2 covers 10 bases. Trimming took 3 bases from V and 5 from J; bases not matched to a gene: 10. The CDR3 totals 17 residues. Germline V CDR1 and CDR2: KGHDR, SFDVKD. CDR3 DNA sequence: TGTGCCACCAGTGATCCGGTACTAGCGGGATACGGAGATACGCAGTATTTT. It translates to CATSDPVLAGYGDTQYF.

The chain links TRBV3-1 (or the pseudogene TRBV3-2) to TRBJ1-5, with TRBD1 as a possible D gene (6 bases). The CDR3 runs to 14 residues. CDR1 is LGHDT, CDR2 YNNKEL, per germline (reference sequence). Trimming took off 2 bases at V and 3 bases at J, with 8 bases between the two ends. CDR3 in DNA: TGTGCCAGCAGCCAACAGGGGATCAATCAGCCCCAGCATTTT. Translation: CASSQQGINQPQHF.

This clone was counted between two and nine times. This chain uses TRBV2 with TRBJ1-5; unclear D gene. This CDR3 has 12 residues. Germline CDR1 and CDR2: SNHLY and FYNNEI. V lost 7 bases and J lost 0, with 4 bases in between. For the CDR3, the DNA is TGTGCCAGCACTAATAGCAATCAGCCCCAGCATTTT. This codes for CASTNSNQPQHF.

The V gene is TRBV9, the J gene TRBJ1-1, with D possibly TRBD1 on 6 matching bases. CDR1 and CDR2 (germline): SGDLS, YYNGEE. Trimming removed 0 bases from V and 4 bases from J, with 13 bases in between. The CDR3 is 15 residues long. The CDR3 region is CASSVEAGGGTEAFF. In DNA, the CDR3 is TGTGCCAGCAGCGTAGAGGCGGGGGGCGGCACTGAAGCTTTCTTT.

The chain joins TRBV15 to TRBJ2-2; 8 positions agree with TRBD1. The V and J ends lost 5 bases and 9 bases, in that order; junction bases with no gene match: 11. CDR3 size: 15 residues. Germline CDR1 and CDR2: LNHNV and YYDKDF (reference sequence). The CDR3 DNA reads TGTGCCACCAGCGGACCCGACAGGGGCAACCGGGAGCTGTTTTTT. This codes for CATSGPDRGNRELFF.

CDR3 loop: CASSLETRGGYF. The CDR3, as DNA: TGTGCCAGCAGCTTGGAAACTAGAGGCGGCTACTTC. The V gene is TRBV5-5, the J gene TRBJ2-5; the D gene is possibly TRBD2 (5 bases). Germline lookup yields CDR1 SGHKS and CDR2 YYEKEE (reference sequence). CDR3 size: 12 residues. V was pared by 0 bases and J by 14 bases, with 14 bases between.

This chain joins TRBV19 and TRBJ2-7; 7 bases fit TRBD2. The CDR3 sequence is 12 residues long. CDR1 and CDR2 (germline): LNHDA, SQIVND (reference sequence). V gave up 6 bases and J gave up 12 bases; unmatched junction bases: 11. The CDR3 nucleotides read TGTGCCAGTAGCACGTTCGCGGGAGTGCCGTACTTC. Translating it yields CASSTFAGVPYF.

This clone was seen a single time. The chain employs TRBV6-2 or TRBV6-3 and TRBJ1-6; TRBD1 aligns across 9 bases. The germline gives CDR1 MNHEY, CDR2 SVGEGT. V dropped 5 bases and J dropped 7; count of bases not matched to a gene: 6. CDR3 length equals 15 residues. CDR3: CASSTRTGENSPLHF. CDR3 DNA sequence: TGTGCCAGCAGTACTCGGACAGGGGAGAATTCACCCCTCCACTTT.